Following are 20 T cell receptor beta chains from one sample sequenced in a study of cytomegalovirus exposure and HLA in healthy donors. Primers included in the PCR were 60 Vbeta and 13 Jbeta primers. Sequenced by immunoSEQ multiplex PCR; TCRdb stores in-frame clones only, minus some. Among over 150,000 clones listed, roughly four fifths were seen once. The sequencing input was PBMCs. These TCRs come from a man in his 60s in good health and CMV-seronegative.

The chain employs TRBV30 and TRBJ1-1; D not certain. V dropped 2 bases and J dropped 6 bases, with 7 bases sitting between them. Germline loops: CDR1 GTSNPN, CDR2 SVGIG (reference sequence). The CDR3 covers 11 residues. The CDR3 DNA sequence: TGTGCCTGGAGTTTACTATCTGAAGCTTTCTTT. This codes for CAWSLLSEAFF.

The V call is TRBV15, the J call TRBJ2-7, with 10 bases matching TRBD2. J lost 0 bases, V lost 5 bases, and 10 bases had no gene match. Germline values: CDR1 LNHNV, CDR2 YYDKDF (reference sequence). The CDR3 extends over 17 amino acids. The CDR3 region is CATSSQGAGGFSYEQYF. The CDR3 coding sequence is TGTGCCACCAGCTCCCAGGGAGCGGGAGGGTTCTCCTACGAGCAGTACTTC.

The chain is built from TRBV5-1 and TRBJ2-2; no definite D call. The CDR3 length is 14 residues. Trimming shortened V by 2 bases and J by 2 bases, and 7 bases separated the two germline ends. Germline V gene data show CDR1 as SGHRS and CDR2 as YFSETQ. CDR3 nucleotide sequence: TGCGCCAGCAGCTTCGCGCTCAACACCGGGGAGCTGTTTTTT. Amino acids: CASSFALNTGELFF.

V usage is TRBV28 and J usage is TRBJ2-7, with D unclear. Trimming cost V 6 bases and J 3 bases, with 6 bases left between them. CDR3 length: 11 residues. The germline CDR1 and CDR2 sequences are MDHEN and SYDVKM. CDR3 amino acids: CASSRFYEQYF. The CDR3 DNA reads TGTGCCAGCAGCCGTTTCTACGAGCAGTACTTC.

The CDR3 spells CASSLGSPVGGAFF. The CDR3 DNA is TGTGCCAGCAGCTTAGGTTCGCCGGTTGGGGGGGCTTTCTTT. The chain is built from TRBV7-9 and TRBJ1-1; tentative D call: TRBD1 (5 bases). In germline, CDR1 is SEHNR, CDR2 FQNEAQ (reference sequence). V was clipped by 1 base and J by 11 bases, with 17 bases between them. CDR3 length: 14 amino acids.

CDR3 bases: TGTGCCAGCAGCTCCCAACAGGGCAGAAATGAGCAGTTCTTC. It yields the protein CASSSQQGRNEQFF. The chain joins TRBV7-3 to TRBJ2-1; tentatively, D is TRBD1 (6 bases). This CDR3 is 14 amino acids long. CDR1 SGHTA and CDR2 FQGTGA come from the germline V gene. Trimming stripped 4 bases from V and 7 bases from J, with 14 bases between.

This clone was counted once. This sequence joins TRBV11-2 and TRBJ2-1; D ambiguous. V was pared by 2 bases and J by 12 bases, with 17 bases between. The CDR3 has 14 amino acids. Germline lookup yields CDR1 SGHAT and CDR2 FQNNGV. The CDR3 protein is CASSLSRIGPSQFF. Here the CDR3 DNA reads TGTGCCAGCAGCTTATCCCGGATTGGGCCTTCGCAGTTCTTC.

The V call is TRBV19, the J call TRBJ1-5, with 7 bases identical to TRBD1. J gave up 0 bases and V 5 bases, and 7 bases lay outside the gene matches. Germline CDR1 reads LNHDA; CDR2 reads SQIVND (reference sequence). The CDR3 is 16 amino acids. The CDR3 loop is CASSPLNRGSNQPQHF. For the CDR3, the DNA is TGTGCCAGTAGTCCATTGAACAGGGGTAGCAATCAGCCCCAGCATTTT. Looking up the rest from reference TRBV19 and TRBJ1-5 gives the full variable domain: DGGITQSPKYLFRKEGQNVTLSCEQNLNHDAMYWYRQDPGQGLRLIYYSQIVNDFQKGDIAEGYSVSREKKESFPLTVTSAQKNPTAFYLCASSPLNRGSNQPQHFGDGTRLSIL.

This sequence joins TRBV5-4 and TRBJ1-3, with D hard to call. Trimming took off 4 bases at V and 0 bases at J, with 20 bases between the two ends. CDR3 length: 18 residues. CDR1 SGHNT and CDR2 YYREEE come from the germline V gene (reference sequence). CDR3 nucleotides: TGTGCCAGCAGCCGGGGATATAGGGTGCAGAGCTCTGGAAACACCATATATTTT. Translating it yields CASSRGYRVQSSGNTIYF.

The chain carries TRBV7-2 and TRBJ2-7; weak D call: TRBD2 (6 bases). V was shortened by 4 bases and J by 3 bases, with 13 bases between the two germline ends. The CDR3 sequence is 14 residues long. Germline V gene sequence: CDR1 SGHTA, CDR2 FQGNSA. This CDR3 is CASSSGTFFYEQYF. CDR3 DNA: TGTGCCAGCAGCTCGGGGACTTTTTTCTACGAGCAGTACTTC.

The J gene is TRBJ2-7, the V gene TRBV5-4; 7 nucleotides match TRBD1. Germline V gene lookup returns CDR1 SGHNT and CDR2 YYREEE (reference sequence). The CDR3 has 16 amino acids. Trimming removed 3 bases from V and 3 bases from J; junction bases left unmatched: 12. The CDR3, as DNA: TGTGCCAGCAGCTCAATAACGGGGACAGAAAGCTACGAGCAGTACTTC. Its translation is CASSSITGTESYEQYF.

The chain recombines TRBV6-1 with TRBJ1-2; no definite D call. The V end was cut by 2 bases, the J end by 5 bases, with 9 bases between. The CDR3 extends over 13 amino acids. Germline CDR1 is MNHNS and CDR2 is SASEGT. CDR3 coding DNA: TGTGCCAGCAGTGAAAGAGGCCTTTATGGCTACACCTTC. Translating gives CASSERGLYGYTF.

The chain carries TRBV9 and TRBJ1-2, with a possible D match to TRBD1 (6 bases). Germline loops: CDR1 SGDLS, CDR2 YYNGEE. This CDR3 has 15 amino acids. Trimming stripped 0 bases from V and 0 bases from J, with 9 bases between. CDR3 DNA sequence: TGTGCCAGCAGCGTAGCAGGGGATACTAACTATGGCTACACCTTC. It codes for CASSVAGDTNYGYTF.

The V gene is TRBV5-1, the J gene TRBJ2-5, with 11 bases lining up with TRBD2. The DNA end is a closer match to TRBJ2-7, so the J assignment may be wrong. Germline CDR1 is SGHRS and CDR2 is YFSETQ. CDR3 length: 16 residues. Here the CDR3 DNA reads TGCGCCAGCAGCTTGCGTGTTAGCGGGGGGGCGAACGAGCAGTACTTC. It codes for CASSLRVSGGANEQYF.

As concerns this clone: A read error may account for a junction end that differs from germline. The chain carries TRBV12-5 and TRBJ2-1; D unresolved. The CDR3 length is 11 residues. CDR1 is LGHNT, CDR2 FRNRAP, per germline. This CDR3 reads CASGLGPGQIF. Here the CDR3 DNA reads TGTGCTAGTGGTCTTGGCCCTGGGCAGATCTTC.

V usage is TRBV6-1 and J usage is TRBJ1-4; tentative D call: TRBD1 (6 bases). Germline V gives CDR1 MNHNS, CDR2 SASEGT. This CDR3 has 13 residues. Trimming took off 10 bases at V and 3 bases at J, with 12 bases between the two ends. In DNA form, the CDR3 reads TGTGCCATCTTGGACAGTTCTAATGAAAAACTGTTTTTT. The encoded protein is CAILDSSNEKLFF.

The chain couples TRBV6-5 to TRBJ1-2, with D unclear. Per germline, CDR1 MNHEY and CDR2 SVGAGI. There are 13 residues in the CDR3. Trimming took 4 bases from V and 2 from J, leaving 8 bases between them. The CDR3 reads CASSFGENYGYTF. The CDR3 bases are TGTGCCAGCAGTTTCGGAGAAAACTATGGCTACACCTTC.

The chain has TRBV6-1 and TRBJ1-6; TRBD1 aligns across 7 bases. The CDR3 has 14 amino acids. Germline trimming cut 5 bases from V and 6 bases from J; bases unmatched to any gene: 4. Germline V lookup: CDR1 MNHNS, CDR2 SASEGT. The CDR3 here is CASSNRGSNSPLHF. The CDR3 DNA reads TGTGCCAGCAGTAACAGGGGAAGTAATTCACCCCTCCACTTT.

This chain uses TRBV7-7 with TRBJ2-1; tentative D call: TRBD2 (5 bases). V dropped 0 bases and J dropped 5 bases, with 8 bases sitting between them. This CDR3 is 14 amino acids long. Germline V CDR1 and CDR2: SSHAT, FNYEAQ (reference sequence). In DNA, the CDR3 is TGTGCCAGCAGCTTAGCGGGAGTGGACAATGAGCAGTTCTTC. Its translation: CASSLAGVDNEQFF. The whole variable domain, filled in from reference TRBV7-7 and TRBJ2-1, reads GAGVSQSPRYKVTKRGQDVTLRCDPISSHATLYWYQQALGQGPEFLTYFNYEAQPDKSGLPSDRFSAERPEGSISTLTIQRTEQRDSAMYRCASSLAGVDNEQFFGPGTRLTVL.

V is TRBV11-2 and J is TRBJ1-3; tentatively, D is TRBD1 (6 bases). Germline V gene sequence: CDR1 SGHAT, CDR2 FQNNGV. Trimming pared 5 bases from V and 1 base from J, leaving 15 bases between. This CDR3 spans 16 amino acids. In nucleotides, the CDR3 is TGTGCCAGCAGCCCTAGGGGGATAGGGTCTGGAAACACCATATATTTT. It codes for CASSPRGIGSGNTIYF.